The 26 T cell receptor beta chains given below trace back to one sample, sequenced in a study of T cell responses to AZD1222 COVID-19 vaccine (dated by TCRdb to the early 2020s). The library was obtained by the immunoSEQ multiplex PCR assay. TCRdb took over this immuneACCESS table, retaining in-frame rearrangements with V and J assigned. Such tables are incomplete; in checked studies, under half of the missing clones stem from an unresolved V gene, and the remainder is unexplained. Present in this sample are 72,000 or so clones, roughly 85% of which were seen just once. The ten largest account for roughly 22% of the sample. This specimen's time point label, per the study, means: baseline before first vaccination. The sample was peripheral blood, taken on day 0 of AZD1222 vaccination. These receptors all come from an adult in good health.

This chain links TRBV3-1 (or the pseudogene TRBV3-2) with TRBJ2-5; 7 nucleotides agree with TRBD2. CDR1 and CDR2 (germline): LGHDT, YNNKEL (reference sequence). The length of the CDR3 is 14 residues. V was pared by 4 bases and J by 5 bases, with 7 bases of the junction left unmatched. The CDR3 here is CASSPWAGVETQYF. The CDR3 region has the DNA TGTGCCAGCAGCCCGTGGGCGGGAGTGGAGACCCAGTACTTC.

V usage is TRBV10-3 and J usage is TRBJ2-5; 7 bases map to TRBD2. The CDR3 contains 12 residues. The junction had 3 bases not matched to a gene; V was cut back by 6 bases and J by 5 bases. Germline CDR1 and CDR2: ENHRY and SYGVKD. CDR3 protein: CAIRGRAETQYF. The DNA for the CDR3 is TGTGCCATCAGGGGGAGGGCTGAGACCCAGTACTTC.

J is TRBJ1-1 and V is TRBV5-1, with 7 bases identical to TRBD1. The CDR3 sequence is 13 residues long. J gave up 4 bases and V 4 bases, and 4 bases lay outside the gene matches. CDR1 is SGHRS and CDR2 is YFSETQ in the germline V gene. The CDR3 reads CASSRGQTTEAFF. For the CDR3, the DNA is TGCGCCAGCAGCAGGGGACAGACCACTGAAGCTTTCTTT.

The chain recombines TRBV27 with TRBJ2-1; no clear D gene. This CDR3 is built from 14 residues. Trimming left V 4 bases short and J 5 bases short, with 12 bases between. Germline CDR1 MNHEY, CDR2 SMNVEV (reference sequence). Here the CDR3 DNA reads TGTGCCAGCAGTTCCAGACTGGAAGACAATGAGCAGTTCTTC. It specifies CASSSRLEDNEQFF.

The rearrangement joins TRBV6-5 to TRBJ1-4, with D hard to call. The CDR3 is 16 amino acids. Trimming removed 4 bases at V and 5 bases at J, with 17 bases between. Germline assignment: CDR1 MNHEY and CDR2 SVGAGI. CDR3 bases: TGTGCCAGCAGTTCGATTGTCGTCCCAAAGAATGAAAAACTGTTTTTT. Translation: CASSSIVVPKNEKLFF.

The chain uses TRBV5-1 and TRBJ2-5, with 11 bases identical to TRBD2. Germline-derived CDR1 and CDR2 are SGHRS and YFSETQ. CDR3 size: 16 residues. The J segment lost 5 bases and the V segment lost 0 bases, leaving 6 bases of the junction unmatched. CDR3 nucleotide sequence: TGCGCCAGCAGCTTGGTAGCGGGGGGGCTGAGGGAGACCCAGTACTTC. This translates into CASSLVAGGLRETQYF.

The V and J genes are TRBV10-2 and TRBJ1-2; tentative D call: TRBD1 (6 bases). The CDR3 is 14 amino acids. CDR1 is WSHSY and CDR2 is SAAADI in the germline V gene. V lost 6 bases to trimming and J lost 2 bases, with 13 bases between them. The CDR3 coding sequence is TGCGCCAGCAGAGACGTGACAGGCAACTATGGCTACACCTTC. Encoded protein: CASRDVTGNYGYTF.

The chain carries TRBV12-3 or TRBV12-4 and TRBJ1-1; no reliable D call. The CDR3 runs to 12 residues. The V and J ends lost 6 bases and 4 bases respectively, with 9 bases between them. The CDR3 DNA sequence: TGTGCCAGCAGCCCCTTTGGCACTGAAGCTTTCTTT. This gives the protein CASSPFGTEAFF.

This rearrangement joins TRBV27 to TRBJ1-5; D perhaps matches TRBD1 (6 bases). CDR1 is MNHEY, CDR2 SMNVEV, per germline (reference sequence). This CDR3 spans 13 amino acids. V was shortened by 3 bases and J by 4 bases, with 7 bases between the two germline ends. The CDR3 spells CASSFQGNQPQHF. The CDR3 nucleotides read TGTGCCAGCAGTTTCCAGGGGAATCAGCCCCAGCATTTT.

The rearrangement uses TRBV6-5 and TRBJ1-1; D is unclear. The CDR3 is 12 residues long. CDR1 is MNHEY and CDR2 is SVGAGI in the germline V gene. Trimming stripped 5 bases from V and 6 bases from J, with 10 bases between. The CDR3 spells CASSPAPSEAFF. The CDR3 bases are TGTGCCAGCAGTCCCGCGCCGTCTGAAGCTTTCTTT.

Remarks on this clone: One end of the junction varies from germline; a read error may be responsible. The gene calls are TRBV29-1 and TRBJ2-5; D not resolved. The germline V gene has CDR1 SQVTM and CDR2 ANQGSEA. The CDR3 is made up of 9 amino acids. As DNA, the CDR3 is TGCAGCGATGAAAAGACCCAGTACTTC. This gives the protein CSDEKTQYF.

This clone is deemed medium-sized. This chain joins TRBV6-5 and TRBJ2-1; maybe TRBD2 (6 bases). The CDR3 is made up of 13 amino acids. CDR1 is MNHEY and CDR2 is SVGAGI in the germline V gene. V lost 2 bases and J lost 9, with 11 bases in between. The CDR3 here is CASSYEGLSEQFF. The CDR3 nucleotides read TGTGCCAGCAGTTACGAGGGACTTAGTGAGCAGTTCTTC.

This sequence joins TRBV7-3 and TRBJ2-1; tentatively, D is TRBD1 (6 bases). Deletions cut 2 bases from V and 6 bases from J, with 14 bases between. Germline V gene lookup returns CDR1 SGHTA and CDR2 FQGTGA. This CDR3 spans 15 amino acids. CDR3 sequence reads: CASSLEGDHFNEQFF. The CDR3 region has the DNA TGTGCCAGCAGCTTAGAGGGGGACCACTTCAATGAGCAGTTCTTC.

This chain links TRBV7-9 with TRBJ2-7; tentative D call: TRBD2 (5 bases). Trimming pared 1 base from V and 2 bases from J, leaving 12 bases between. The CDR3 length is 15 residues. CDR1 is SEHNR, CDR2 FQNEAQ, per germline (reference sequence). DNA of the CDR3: TGTGCCAGCAGCTTAGATCAGCGGCGAACCTACGAGCAGTACTTC. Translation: CASSLDQRRTYEQYF.

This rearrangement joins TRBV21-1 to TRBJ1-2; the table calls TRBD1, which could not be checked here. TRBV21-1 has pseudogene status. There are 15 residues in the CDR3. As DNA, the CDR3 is TGTGCCAGCAGCACGACGACAGGGCCTAACTATGGCTACACCTTC. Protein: CASSTTTGPNYGYTF.

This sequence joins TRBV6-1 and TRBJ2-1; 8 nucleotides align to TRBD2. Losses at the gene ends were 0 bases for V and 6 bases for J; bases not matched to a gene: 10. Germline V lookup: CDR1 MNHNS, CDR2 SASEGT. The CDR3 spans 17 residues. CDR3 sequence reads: CASSEAFYPGGGNEQFF. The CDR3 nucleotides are TGTGCCAGCAGTGAAGCGTTCTACCCGGGGGGGGGCAATGAGCAGTTCTTC.

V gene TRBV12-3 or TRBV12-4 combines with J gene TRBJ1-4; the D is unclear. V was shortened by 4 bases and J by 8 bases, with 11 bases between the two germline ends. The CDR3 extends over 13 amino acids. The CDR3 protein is CASSSYGYEKLFF. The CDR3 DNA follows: TGTGCCAGCAGTTCCTACGGATACGAAAAACTGTTTTTT.

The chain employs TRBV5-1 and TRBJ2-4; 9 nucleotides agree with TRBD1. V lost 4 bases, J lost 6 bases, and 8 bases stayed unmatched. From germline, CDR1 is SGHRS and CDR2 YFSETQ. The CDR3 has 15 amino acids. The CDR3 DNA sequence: TGCGCCAGCAGCCCCGCGACAGGGGGAAGAAACATTCAGTACTTC. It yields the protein CASSPATGGRNIQYF.

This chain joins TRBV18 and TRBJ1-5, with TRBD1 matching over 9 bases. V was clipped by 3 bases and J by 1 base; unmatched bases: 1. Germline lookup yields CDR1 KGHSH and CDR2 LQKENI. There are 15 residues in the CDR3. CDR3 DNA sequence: TGTGCCAGCTCACCGGACAGGGGAAGCAATCAGCCCCAGCATTTT. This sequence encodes CASSPDRGSNQPQHF.

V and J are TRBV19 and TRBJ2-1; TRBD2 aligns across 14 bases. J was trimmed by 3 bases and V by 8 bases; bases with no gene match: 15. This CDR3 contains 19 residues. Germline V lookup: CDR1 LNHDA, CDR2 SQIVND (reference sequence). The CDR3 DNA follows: TGTGCCAGTTTCCCCGGGACAGGACTAGCGGGAGGCAGCTACAATGAGCAGTTCTTC. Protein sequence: CASFPGTGLAGGSYNEQFF.

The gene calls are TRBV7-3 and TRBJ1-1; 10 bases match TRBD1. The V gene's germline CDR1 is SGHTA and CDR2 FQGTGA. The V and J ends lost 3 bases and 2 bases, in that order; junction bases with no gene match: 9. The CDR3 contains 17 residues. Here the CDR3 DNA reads TGTGCCAGCAGCTTGTATACGGGACAGGGGCTAAACACTGAAGCTTTCTTT. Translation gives CASSLYTGQGLNTEAFF.

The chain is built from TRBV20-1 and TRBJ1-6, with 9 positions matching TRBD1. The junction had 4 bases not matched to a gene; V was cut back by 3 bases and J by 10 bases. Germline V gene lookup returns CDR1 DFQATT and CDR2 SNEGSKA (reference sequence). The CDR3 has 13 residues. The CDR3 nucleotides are TGCAGTGCTAGTACAGGGGGCGGATCACCCCTCCACTTT. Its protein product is CSASTGGGSPLHF.

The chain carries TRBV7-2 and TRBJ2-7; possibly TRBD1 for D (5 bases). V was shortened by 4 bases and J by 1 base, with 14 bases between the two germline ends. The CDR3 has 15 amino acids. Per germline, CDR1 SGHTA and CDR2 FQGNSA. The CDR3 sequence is CASSYHTGGSYEQYF. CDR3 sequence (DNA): TGTGCCAGCAGCTACCATACAGGTGGTTCCTACGAGCAGTACTTC.

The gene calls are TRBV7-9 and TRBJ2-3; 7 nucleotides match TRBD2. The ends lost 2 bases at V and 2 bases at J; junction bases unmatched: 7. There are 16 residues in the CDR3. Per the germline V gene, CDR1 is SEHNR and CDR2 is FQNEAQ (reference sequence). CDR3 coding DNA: TGTGCCAGCAGCTTAAGGGCTAGCGGAGACACAGATACGCAGTATTTT. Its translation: CASSLRASGDTDTQYF. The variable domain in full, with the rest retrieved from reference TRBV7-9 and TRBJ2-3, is DTGVSQNPRHKITKRGQNVTFRCDPISEHNRLYWYRQTLGQGPEFLTYFQNEAQLEKSRLLSDRFSAERPKGSFSTLEIQRTEQGDSAMYLCASSLRASGDTDTQYFGPGTRLTVL.

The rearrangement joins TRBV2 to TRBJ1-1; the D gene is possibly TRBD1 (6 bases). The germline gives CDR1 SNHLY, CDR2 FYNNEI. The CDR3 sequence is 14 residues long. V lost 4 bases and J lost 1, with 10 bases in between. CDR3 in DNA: TGTGCCAGCAGTGTAGGGACAAAGAACACTGAAGCTTTCTTT. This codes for CASSVGTKNTEAFF. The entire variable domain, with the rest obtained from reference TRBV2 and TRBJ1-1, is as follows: EPEVTQTPSHQVTQMGQEVILRCVPISNHLYFYWYRQILGQKVEFLVSFYNNEISEKSEIFDDQFSVERPDGSNFTLKIRSTKLEDSAMYFCASSVGTKNTEAFFGQGTRLTVV.

CDR3: CASTREPNTEAFF. In DNA, the CDR3 is TGTGCCAGCACCAGGGAACCTAACACTGAAGCTTTCTTT. The chain links TRBV25-1 to TRBJ1-1; a possible D gene is TRBD1 (5 bases). This CDR3 region has 13 residues. CDR1 is MGHDK, CDR2 SYGVNS, per germline. The V and J ends lost 7 bases and 2 bases respectively, with 11 bases between them.